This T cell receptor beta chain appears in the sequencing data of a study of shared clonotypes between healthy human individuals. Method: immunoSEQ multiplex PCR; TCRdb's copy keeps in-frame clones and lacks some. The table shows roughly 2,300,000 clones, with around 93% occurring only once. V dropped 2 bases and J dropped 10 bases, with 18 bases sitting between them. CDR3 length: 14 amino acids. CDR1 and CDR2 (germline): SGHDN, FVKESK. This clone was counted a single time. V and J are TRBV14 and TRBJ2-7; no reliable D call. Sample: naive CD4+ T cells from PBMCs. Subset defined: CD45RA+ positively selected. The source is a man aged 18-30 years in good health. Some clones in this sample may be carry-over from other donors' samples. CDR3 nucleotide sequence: TGTGCCAGCAGCCAAAATCTGGCTCCAAGCGAACAGTACTTC. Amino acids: CASSQNLAPSEQYF.